This T cell receptor (beta chain) is drawn from a study of T cells in Graves' hyperthyroidism and ophthalmopathy. Study in general: The initial diagnosis was the point when peripheral blood was collected, ahead of any treatment.

PBMCs came from 10 ml fresh peripheral blood. RNA transcripts served as the template for amplifying TCR beta CDR3 regions. First-round RT-PCR targeting the TCR CDR3 was performed with the HTBI primer set. MiXCR, run by TCRdb on the multiplex PCR reads, gives a single entry per CDR3 protein. The table includes around 530,000 distinct CDR3 sequences, 17% detected once. CDR1 and CDR2 from the germline V gene are MNHEY and SVGEGT. This CDR3 is built from 15 residues. The germline V and J ends were trimmed by 8 bases and 8 bases, with 19 bases remaining between them. The origin of this receptor is a woman under 30 with Graves' ophthalmopathy. Material for sequencing was blood. The chain links TRBV6-2 or TRBV6-3 to TRBJ1-6, with D perhaps TRBD1 (5 bases). CDR3 in amino acids: CASFERGGFDSPLHF. The CDR3 DNA reads TGTGCCAGCTTTGAGCGGGGCGGCTTTGATTCACCCCTCCACTTT.